The rows below give T cell receptor beta chains drawn from one sample of a study of blood T cells in healthy people across ages. A single record per CDR3 protein comes from TCRdb applying MiXCR to the 5' RACE reads. The profile shows 2 million or so distinct CDR3 sequences, roughly 50% of them singletons. Sequences were obtained from blood. The source of these receptors is a woman aged 40 to 49 in good health. Both conserved end residues are part of each CDR3.

cdr3_aa: CASSLTSGTGGGYGYTF
j_call: TRBJ1-2
v_call: TRBV7-3

cdr3_aa: CSARPGTVNQPQHF
j_call: TRBJ1-5
v_call: TRBV20-1

cdr3_aa: CASTNRAVPDTQYF
j_call: TRBJ2-3
v_call: TRBV12-3/TRBV12-4

cdr3_aa: CASSYRRGGTEAFF
j_call: TRBJ1-1
v_call: TRBV6-5

cdr3_aa: CASTPRGSSYNEQFF
j_call: TRBJ2-1
v_call: TRBV2

cdr3_aa: CSASVEYMITDTQYF
j_call: TRBJ2-3
v_call: TRBV20-1

cdr3_aa: CASSLGLGVGYGYTF
j_call: TRBJ1-2
v_call: TRBV27

cdr3_aa: CASSLAEGARGTDTQYF
j_call: TRBJ2-3
v_call: TRBV7-3

cdr3_aa: CASSDPEQGTEAFF
j_call: TRBJ1-1
v_call: TRBV7-3

cdr3_aa: CASSLHRDKSSYEQYF
j_call: NA
v_call: TRBV12-3/TRBV12-4

cdr3_aa: CASSAGQNTEAFF
j_call: TRBJ1-1
v_call: TRBV7-8

cdr3_aa: CSARDSGEFYGYTF
j_call: TRBJ1-2
v_call: TRBV20-1

cdr3_aa: CASSPQTGTRGTDTQYF
j_call: TRBJ2-3
v_call: TRBV6-1

cdr3_aa: CASSQDPQTGVLYGYTF
j_call: TRBJ1-2
v_call: TRBV4-2

cdr3_aa: CASSQAVGGIQETQYF
j_call: NA
v_call: TRBV4-3

cdr3_aa: CASSLGGSYYEQYF
j_call: TRBJ2-7
v_call: TRBV13